This TCR beta chain was captured in a study of cytomegalovirus exposure and HLA in healthy donors. V gave up 7 bases and J gave up 4 bases; unmatched junction bases: 14. The CDR3 is made up of 16 amino acids. Germline CDR1 and CDR2: MNHEY and SMNVEV (reference sequence). General study results and limits: The dataset shows that most TCR sequences were rare, while some public TCRs occurred in many donors. Fewer N-insertions than the 666-donor mean were reportedly shown by an Asian-associated ancestry cluster in a later analysis.

It was with 60 Vbeta and 13 Jbeta primers that the PCR ran. Assay: immunoSEQ multiplex PCR; the TCRdb copy retains only in-frame clones and omits some. The sample lists 86,000 or so clones; around 75% were seen once. Donors were ostensibly healthy at sampling, although undocumented immune exposures were probable. Details on this clone: Antigen unknown.

This receptor was identified in a woman in her thirties or forties in good health and CMV-seropositive. The chain recombines TRBV27 with TRBJ2-7, with 9 bases identical to TRBD1. Sequencing was performed on PBMCs. The CDR3 region is CASNSYERQGVYEQYF. CDR3 nucleotide sequence: TGTGCCAGCAATAGTTACGAACGACAGGGGGTTTACGAGCAGTACTTC.